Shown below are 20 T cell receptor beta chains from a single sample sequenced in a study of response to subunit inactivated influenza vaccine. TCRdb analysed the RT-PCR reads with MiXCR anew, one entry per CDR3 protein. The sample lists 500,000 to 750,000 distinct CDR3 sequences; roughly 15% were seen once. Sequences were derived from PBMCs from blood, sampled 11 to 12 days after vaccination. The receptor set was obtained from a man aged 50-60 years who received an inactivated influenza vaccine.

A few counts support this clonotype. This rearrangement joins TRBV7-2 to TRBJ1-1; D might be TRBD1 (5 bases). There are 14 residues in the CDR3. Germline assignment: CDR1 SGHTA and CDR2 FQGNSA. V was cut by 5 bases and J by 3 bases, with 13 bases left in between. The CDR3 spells CASSTNLGDTEAFF. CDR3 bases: TGTGCCAGCAGCACAAACCTGGGGGACACTGAAGCTTTCTTT.

CDR3 nucleotides: TGTGCCAGCAGCTTAGTCTCTGGCATGGAGCAGTACTTC. Translated, it gives CASSLVSGMEQYF. The genes are TRBV7-8 and TRBJ2-7, with D unresolved. Per germline, CDR1 SGHVS and CDR2 FQNEAQ. The V and J ends lost 1 base and 7 bases respectively, with 11 bases between them. The CDR3 loop spans 13 amino acids.

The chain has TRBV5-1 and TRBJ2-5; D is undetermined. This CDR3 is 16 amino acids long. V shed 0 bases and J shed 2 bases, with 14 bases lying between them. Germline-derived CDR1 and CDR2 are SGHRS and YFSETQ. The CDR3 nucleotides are TGCGCCAGCAGCTTGGCCCGGACCTCCCGACAAGAGACCCAGTACTTC. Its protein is CASSLARTSRQETQYF.

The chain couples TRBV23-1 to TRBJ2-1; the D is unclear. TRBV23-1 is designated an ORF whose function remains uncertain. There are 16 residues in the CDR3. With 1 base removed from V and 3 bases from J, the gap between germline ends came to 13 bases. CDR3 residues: CASSQYSLELYNEQFF. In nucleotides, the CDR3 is TGCGCCAGCAGTCAATACTCCCTTGAACTCTACAATGAGCAGTTCTTC.

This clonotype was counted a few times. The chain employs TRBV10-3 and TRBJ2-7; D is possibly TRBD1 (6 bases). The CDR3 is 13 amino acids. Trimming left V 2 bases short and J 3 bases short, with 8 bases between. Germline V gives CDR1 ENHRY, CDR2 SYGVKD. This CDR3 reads CAISEAGVYEQYF. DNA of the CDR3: TGTGCCATCAGTGAGGCAGGGGTCTACGAGCAGTACTTC.

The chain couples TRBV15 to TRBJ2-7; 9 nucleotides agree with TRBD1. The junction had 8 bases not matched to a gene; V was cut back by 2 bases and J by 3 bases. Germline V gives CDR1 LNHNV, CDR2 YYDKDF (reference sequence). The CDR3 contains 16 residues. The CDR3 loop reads CATSRRAGTGIYEQYF. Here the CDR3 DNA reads TGTGCCACCAGCAGACGCGCGGGGACAGGGATCTACGAGCAGTACTTC.

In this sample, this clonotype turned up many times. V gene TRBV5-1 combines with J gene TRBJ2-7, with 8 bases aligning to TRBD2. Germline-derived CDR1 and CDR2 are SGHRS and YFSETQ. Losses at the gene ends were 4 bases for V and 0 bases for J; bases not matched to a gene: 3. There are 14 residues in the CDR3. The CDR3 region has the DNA TGCGCCAGCAGCGACACTAGCGGCTCCTACGAGCAGTACTTC. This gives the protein CASSDTSGSYEQYF.

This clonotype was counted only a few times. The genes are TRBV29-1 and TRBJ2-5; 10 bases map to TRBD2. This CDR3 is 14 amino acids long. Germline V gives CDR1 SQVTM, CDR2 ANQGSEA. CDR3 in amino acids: CTTGGLAGDETQYF. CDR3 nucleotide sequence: TGCACCACCGGCGGCCTAGCGGGAGACGAGACCCAGTACTTC.

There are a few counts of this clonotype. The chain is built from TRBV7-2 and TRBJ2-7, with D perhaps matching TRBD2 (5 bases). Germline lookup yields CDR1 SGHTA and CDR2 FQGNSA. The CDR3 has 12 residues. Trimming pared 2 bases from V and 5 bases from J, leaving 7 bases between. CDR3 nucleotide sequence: TGTGCCAGCAGCTTAAGGAGGAACGAGCAGTACTTC. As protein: CASSLRRNEQYF.

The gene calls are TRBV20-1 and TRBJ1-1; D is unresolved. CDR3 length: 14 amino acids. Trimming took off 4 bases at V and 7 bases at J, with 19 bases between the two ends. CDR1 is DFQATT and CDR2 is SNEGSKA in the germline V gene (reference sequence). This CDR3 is CSATVGRGAGEAFF. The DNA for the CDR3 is TGCAGTGCTACAGTGGGGAGAGGTGCCGGTGAAGCTTTCTTT.

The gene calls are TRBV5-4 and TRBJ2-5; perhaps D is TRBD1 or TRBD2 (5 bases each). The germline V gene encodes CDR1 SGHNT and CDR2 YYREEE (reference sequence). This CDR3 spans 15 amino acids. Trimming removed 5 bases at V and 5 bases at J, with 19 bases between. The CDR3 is CASRSRQRAMETQYF. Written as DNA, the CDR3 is TGTGCCAGCAGGTCGCGACAGAGGGCTATGGAGACCCAGTACTTC.

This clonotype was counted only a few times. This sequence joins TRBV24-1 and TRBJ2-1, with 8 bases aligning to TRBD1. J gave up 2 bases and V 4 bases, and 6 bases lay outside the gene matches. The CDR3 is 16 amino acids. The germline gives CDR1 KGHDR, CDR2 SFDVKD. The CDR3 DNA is TGTGCCACCAGTGAGACGGGACAGGCGGCCTACAATGAGCAGTTCTTC. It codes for CATSETGQAAYNEQFF.

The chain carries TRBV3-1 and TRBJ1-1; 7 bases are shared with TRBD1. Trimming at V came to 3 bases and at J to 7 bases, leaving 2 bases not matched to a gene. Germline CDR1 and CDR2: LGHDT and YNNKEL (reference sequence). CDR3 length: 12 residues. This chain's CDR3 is CASSQTGNEAFF. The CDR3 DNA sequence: TGTGCCAGCAGCCAGACAGGGAATGAAGCTTTCTTT.

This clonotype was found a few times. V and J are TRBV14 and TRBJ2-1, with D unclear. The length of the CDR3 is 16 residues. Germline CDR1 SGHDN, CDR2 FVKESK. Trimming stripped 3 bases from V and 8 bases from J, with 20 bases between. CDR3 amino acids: CASSQWGNGRSYEQFF. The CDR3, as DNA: TGTGCCAGCAGCCAGTGGGGTAATGGCCGCTCATATGAGCAGTTCTTC.

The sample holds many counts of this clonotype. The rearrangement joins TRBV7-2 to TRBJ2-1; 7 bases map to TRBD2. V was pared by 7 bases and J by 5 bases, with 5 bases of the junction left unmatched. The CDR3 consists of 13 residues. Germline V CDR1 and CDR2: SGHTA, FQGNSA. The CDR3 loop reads CASTRDYNNEQFF. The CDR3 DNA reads TGTGCCAGCACCCGGGACTACAACAATGAGCAGTTCTTC.

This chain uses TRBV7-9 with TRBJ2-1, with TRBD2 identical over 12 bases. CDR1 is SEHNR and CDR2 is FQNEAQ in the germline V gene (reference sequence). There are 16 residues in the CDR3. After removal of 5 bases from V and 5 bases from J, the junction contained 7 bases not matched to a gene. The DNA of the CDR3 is TGTGCCAGCAGCCCGCCGACTAGCGGGAGAGACAATGAGCAGTTCTTC. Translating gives CASSPPTSGRDNEQFF.

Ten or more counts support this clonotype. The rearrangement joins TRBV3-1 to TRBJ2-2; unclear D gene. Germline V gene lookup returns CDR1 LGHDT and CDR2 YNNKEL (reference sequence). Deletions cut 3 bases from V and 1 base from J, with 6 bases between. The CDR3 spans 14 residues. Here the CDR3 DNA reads TGTGCCAGCAGCCACAACTGGAACACCGGGGAGCTGTTTTTT. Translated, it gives CASSHNWNTGELFF.

This chain's CDR3 is CASSSTGTFGPEQYF. The CDR3 nucleotides are TGTGCCAGCAGCAGCACCGGGACATTTGGTCCCGAGCAGTACTTC. The rearrangement uses TRBV7-8 and TRBJ2-7, with a tentative D call TRBD1 (6 bases). CDR3 length: 15 residues. V gave up 5 bases and J gave up 6 bases, with 20 bases separating them. Germline CDR1 and CDR2: SGHVS and FQNEAQ.

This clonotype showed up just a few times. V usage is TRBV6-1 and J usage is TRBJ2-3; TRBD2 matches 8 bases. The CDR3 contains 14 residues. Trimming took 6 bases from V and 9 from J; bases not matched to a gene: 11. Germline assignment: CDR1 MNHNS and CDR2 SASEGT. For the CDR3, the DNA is TGTGCCAGCAGGCGTAGCGGGATCCAATGGACGCAGTATTTT. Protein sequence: CASRRSGIQWTQYF.

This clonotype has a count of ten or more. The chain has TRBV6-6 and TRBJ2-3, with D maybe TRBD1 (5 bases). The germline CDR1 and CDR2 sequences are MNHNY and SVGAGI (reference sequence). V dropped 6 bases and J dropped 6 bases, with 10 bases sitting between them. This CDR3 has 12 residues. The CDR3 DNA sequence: TGTGCCAGCAGGTCAGGGTCCGATACGCAGTATTTT. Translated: CASRSGSDTQYF.